The 30 T cell receptor beta chains in this list originate from one sample, sequenced in a study of graft-versus-host responses after intestinal transplantation. Only in-frame clones appear in the TCRdb table, and some are missing; sequencing was by immunoSEQ multiplex PCR. Here the sample spans tens of thousands of clones, about 33% being singletons. Stimulators, around 200,000 irradiated and violet-dye-labeled cells, were plated with around 200,000 CFSE-labeled responder cells. The sequences come from alloreactive CD8+ T cells from a mixed lymphocyte reaction culture, collected before intestinal transplant. Noted subset: CFSE-low proliferating T cells sorted from roughly 6-day pre-transplant mixed lymphocyte reaction (GvH or HvG direction). Every receptor here comes from a human patient who received an intestinal transplant.

This clone was counted a few times. This sequence joins TRBV29-1 and TRBJ2-7; D may correspond to TRBD1 or TRBD2 (7 bases each). This CDR3 is 13 amino acids long. Germline CDR1 is SQVTM and CDR2 is ANQGSEA. The CDR3 DNA reads TGCCGCGGGGCAGGGGGGGAGGCCTACGAGCAGTACTTC. This translates into CRGAGGEAYEQYF.

This chain uses TRBV6-6 with TRBJ1-5; D not resolved. Trimming removed 4 bases at V and 5 bases at J, with 15 bases between. Looked up from germline, CDR1 is MNHNY and CDR2 is SVGAGI (reference sequence). The CDR3 is 15 amino acids. The CDR3 DNA reads TGTGCCAGCAGTTTTTGGGCGACGCCGCATCAGCCCCAGCATTTT. It yields the protein CASSFWATPHQPQHF.

The V gene is TRBV10-3, the J gene TRBJ2-7; 9 bases agree with TRBD1. J was trimmed by 3 bases and V by 10 bases; bases with no gene match: 13. Germline values: CDR1 ENHRY, CDR2 SYGVKD. This CDR3 is built from 15 residues. In DNA form, the CDR3 reads TGTGCCAGCAGCCAGTCGACAGGGGGGTTCTACGAGCAGTACTTC. Its translation is CASSQSTGGFYEQYF.

The chain couples TRBV6-5 to TRBJ1-2, with TRBD1 identical over 8 bases. CDR1 is MNHEY, CDR2 SVGAGI, per germline. The CDR3 runs to 14 residues. The ends lost 7 bases at V and 4 bases at J; junction bases unmatched: 8. CDR3 sequence (DNA): TGTGCCAGCAAGCCGTCAGGGGGCGCCTATGGCTACACCTTC. The encoded protein is CASKPSGGAYGYTF.

The chain recombines TRBV9 with TRBJ2-7; D is possibly TRBD1 (5 bases). V dropped 3 bases and J dropped 3 bases, with 16 bases sitting between them. Germline assignment: CDR1 SGDLS and CDR2 YYNGEE. The CDR3 extends over 15 amino acids. DNA of the CDR3: TGTGCCAGCAGCGATGGAGACAGAGCCAACTACGAGCAGTACTTC. It yields the protein CASSDGDRANYEQYF.

This clone qualifies as medium-sized. This chain links TRBV19 with TRBJ2-1; no firm D call. Germline CDR1 and CDR2: LNHDA and SQIVND (reference sequence). The CDR3 totals 17 residues. The V gene lost 3 bases and the J gene lost 5 bases, with 20 bases spanning the gap. DNA of the CDR3: TGTGCCAGTAGTATCCAACACGCAGGAGTCTTGGACAATGAGCAGTTCTTC. Residues: CASSIQHAGVLDNEQFF. Filled out from reference TRBV19 and TRBJ2-1, the complete variable domain reads DGGITQSPKYLFRKEGQNVTLSCEQNLNHDAMYWYRQDPGQGLRLIYYSQIVNDFQKGDIAEGYSVSREKKESFPLTVTSAQKNPTAFYLCASSIQHAGVLDNEQFFGPGTRLTVL.

The genes are TRBV7-6 and TRBJ1-1; D ambiguous. Germline values: CDR1 SGHVS, CDR2 FNYEAQ. This CDR3 spans 14 amino acids. V was trimmed by 1 base and J by 1 base, leaving 7 bases between them. The CDR3 protein is CASSLEWGNTEAFF. In nucleotides, the CDR3 is TGTGCCAGCAGCTTAGAGTGGGGGAACACTGAAGCTTTCTTT.

Remarks on this clone: This may arise from a read error, as a much more abundant clone is one base away. The chain carries TRBV25-1 and TRBJ1-3, with D hard to call. Germline CDR1 reads MGHDK; CDR2 reads SYGVNS. The CDR3 is 15 residues long. CDR3 coding DNA: TGTGCCGGCAGTGAAACTACCCACTCTGGAAACACCATATATTTT. Translating gives CAGSETTHSGNTIYF. The complete variable domain, with remaining parts taken from reference TRBV25-1 and TRBJ1-3, reads EADIYQTPRYLVIGTGKKITLECSQTMGHDKMYWYQQDPGMELHLIHYSYGVNSTEKGDLSSESTVSRIRTEHFPLTLESARPSHTSQYLCAGSETTHSGNTIYFGEGSWLTVV.

The chain employs TRBV7-9 and TRBJ2-1; TRBD2 agrees at 10 bases. The J segment lost 10 bases and the V segment lost 4 bases, leaving 7 bases of the junction unmatched. The CDR3 has 14 residues. CDR1 and CDR2 from the germline V gene are SEHNR and FQNEAQ (reference sequence). For the CDR3, the DNA is TGTGCCAGCAGCTCCCTAGCGGGAGCGCGCGAGCAGTTCTTC. Translated, it gives CASSSLAGAREQFF.

The CDR3: CASSLVRPSNTEAFF. DNA for the CDR3: TGTGCCAGCAGCTTAGTGCGGCCTTCGAACACTGAAGCTTTCTTT. This sequence joins TRBV7-2 and TRBJ1-1; D call uncertain. The germline gives CDR1 SGHTA, CDR2 FQGNSA. This CDR3 spans 15 amino acids. The V and J ends lost 1 base and 1 base respectively, with 10 bases between them.

The rearrangement uses TRBV7-9 and TRBJ2-3; D might be TRBD2 (7 bases). This CDR3 comprises 16 residues. Germline values: CDR1 SEHNR, CDR2 FQNEAQ (reference sequence). V dropped 4 bases and J dropped 4 bases, with 18 bases sitting between them. The chain's CDR3 is CASSYARGAFADTQYF. CDR3 sequence (DNA): TGTGCCAGCAGCTACGCACGGGGGGCCTTCGCAGATACGCAGTATTTT.

The V call is TRBV4-2, the J call TRBJ1-5; tentative D call: TRBD1 (5 bases). Germline CDR1 reads LGHNA; CDR2 reads YNFKEQ. The length of the CDR3 is 14 residues. The germline V and J ends were trimmed by 0 bases and 5 bases, with 8 bases remaining between them. CDR3 sequence (DNA): TGTGCCAGCAGCCAAGACCAGGGCTATCAGCCCCAGCATTTT. This encodes CASSQDQGYQPQHF.

This clone was observed a few times. This sequence joins TRBV5-1 and TRBJ1-1; D gene ambiguous. CDR1 and CDR2 (germline): SGHRS, YFSETQ. Trimming pared 0 bases from V and 0 bases from J, leaving 6 bases between. The CDR3 consists of 14 residues. The CDR3, as DNA: TGCGCCAGCAGCTTGGGGCAGATGAACACTGAAGCTTTCTTT. Its protein is CASSLGQMNTEAFF. Full variable domain (rest looked up from reference TRBV5-1 and TRBJ1-1): KAGVTQTPRYLIKTRGQQVTLSCSPISGHRSVSWYQQTPGQGLQFLFEYFSETQRNKGNFPGRFSGRQFSNSRSEMNVSTLELGDSALYLCASSLGQMNTEAFFGQGTRLTVV.

This clone was seen more than once but under ten times. The chain employs TRBV2 and TRBJ2-3, with 7 bases identical to TRBD1. Germline CDR1 is SNHLY and CDR2 is FYNNEI. The CDR3 is made up of 16 amino acids. The V segment lost 2 bases and the J segment 1 base; nucleotides outside the gene matches: 6. The CDR3, as DNA: TGTGCCAGCAGTGAACCGGGACAGTTACGCACAGATACGCAGTATTTT. Translating gives CASSEPGQLRTDTQYF.

V usage is TRBV10-1 and J usage is TRBJ2-3, with unresolved D. In germline, CDR1 is WNHNN, CDR2 SYGVQD (reference sequence). This CDR3 has 11 residues. Trimming shortened V by 3 bases and J by 2 bases, and 0 bases separated the two germline ends. The CDR3 nucleotides are TGCGCCAGCAGTGACACAGATACGCAGTATTTT. Translation gives CASSDTDTQYF.

The sample holds a few counts of this clone. The rearrangement links TRBV6-5 to TRBJ2-1; 10 bases map to TRBD1. There are 15 residues in the CDR3. Germline V gene data show CDR1 as MNHEY and CDR2 as SVGAGI. With 0 bases clipped from V and 8 bases from J, the junction kept 4 bases outside the gene matches. CDR3 region: CASSYSTGGWDEQFF. CDR3 bases: TGTGCCAGCAGTTACTCGACAGGGGGCTGGGATGAGCAGTTCTTC.

This clone rates as medium-sized. This CDR3 is CASSPTGVHNEQYF. The CDR3 region has the DNA TGTGCCAGCAGCCCGACAGGGGTCCACAACGAGCAGTACTTC. This rearrangement joins TRBV27 to TRBJ2-7; 8 nucleotides match TRBD1. J lost 5 bases, V lost 6 bases, and 9 bases had no gene match. CDR1 and CDR2 (germline): MNHEY, SMNVEV (reference sequence). The CDR3 has 14 amino acids.

The chain carries TRBV6-5 and TRBJ2-1; 7 nucleotides agree with TRBD1. The CDR3 is made up of 14 amino acids. Germline V gene sequence: CDR1 MNHEY, CDR2 SVGAGI. V was clipped by 0 bases and J by 4 bases; unmatched bases: 0. The CDR3 is CASSYSGQYNEQFF. Written as DNA, the CDR3 is TGTGCCAGCAGTTACTCGGGACAGTACAATGAGCAGTTCTTC.

The chain joins TRBV27 to TRBJ2-7; D unclear. The CDR3 is 14 amino acids. Germline assignment: CDR1 MNHEY and CDR2 SMNVEV (reference sequence). V was trimmed by 4 bases and J by 4 bases, leaving 14 bases between them. CDR3 DNA sequence: TGTGCCAGCAGTTCGGCTAGACTCGGGTACGAGCAGTACTTC. This encodes CASSSARLGYEQYF.

The V call is TRBV6-1, the J call TRBJ1-1, with 9 bases aligning to TRBD1. Trimming at V came to 6 bases and at J to 5 bases, leaving 7 bases not matched to a gene. Germline V lookup: CDR1 MNHNS, CDR2 SASEGT. CDR3 length equals 14 residues. The CDR3: CASREQGAWTEAFF. CDR3 nucleotide sequence: TGTGCCAGCAGAGAACAGGGGGCATGGACTGAAGCTTTCTTT.

The chain combines TRBV9 with TRBJ2-7; D is uncertain. The CDR3 extends over 11 amino acids. V was cut by 4 bases and J by 3 bases, with 5 bases left in between. The V gene's germline CDR1 is SGDLS and CDR2 YYNGEE. CDR3 DNA sequence: TGTGCCAGCAGCCCGGGCTACGAGCAGTACTTC. Translating it yields CASSPGYEQYF.

The chain has TRBV2 and TRBJ1-1; D is unresolved. Trimming took 2 bases from V and 1 from J, leaving 11 bases between them. The CDR3 spans 15 residues. Germline CDR1 is SNHLY and CDR2 is FYNNEI. The CDR3 loop is CASSEPAGQNTEAFF. CDR3 DNA sequence: TGTGCCAGCAGTGAACCGGCAGGTCAGAACACTGAAGCTTTCTTT. The full variable domain, with the rest looked up from reference TRBV2 and TRBJ1-1, is EPEVTQTPSHQVTQMGQEVILRCVPISNHLYFYWYRQILGQKVEFLVSFYNNEISEKSEIFDDQFSVERPDGSNFTLKIRSTKLEDSAMYFCASSEPAGQNTEAFFGQGTRLTVV.

V gene TRBV11-1 combines with J gene TRBJ2-7; tentatively, D is TRBD1 or TRBD2 (5 bases each). This CDR3 is built from 15 residues. Germline assignment: CDR1 SGHAT and CDR2 FQDESV (reference sequence). V shed 5 bases and J shed 0 bases, with 14 bases lying between them. Written as DNA, the CDR3 is TGTGCCAGCAGCCAAGATCCAGGGAGCTCCTACGAGCAGTACTTC. Its protein is CASSQDPGSSYEQYF.

This chain joins TRBV5-4 and TRBJ1-2; D possibly corresponds to TRBD1 (6 bases). This CDR3 comprises 17 residues. The V gene's germline CDR1 is SGHNT and CDR2 YYREEE (reference sequence). Trimming left V 4 bases short and J 4 bases short, with 23 bases between. The CDR3 is CASSRHDFRGRIYGYTF. CDR3 DNA sequence: TGTGCCAGCAGCCGCCACGATTTCAGGGGTCGAATCTATGGCTACACCTTC.

This clone showed up just a few times. As DNA, the CDR3 is TGCGCCAGCAGCCCCGGACAGGGGGCTTACGAGCAGTACTTC. Translated, it gives CASSPGQGAYEQYF. The rearrangement links TRBV4-1 to TRBJ2-7, with TRBD1 matching over 11 bases. With V trimmed by 4 bases and J by 4 bases, 3 bases remained unmatched. The CDR3 extends over 14 amino acids. From germline, CDR1 is MGHRA and CDR2 YSYEKL.

This clone was detected a few times. The chain uses TRBV2 and TRBJ2-7; 8 nucleotides match TRBD1. With V trimmed by 1 base and J by 3 bases, 2 bases remained unmatched. The germline CDR1 and CDR2 sequences are SNHLY and FYNNEI. This CDR3 has 14 amino acids. CDR3 bases: TGTGCCAGCAGTGAAGGACAGGGGAACTACGAGCAGTACTTC. Translated: CASSEGQGNYEQYF.

Regarding this clone: The same CDR3 is also encoded by other DNA sequences in this sample. This rearrangement joins TRBV11-3 to TRBJ2-7; unclear D gene. The germline V gene encodes CDR1 SGHNT and CDR2 YENEEA. V was trimmed by 0 bases and J by 3 bases, leaving 3 bases between them. This CDR3 has 12 amino acids. In DNA form, the CDR3 reads TGTGCCAGCAGCTTAGATAGCTACGAGCAGTACTTC. Protein: CASSLDSYEQYF. Together with reference TRBV11-3 and TRBJ2-7, the CDR3 gives the full variable domain: EAGVVQSPRYKIIEKKQPVAFWCNPISGHNTLYWYLQNLGQGPELLIRYENEEAVDDSQLPKDRFSAERLKGVDSTLKIQPAELGDSAVYLCASSLDSYEQYFGPGTRLTVT.

The chain recombines TRBV19 with TRBJ2-1; D is unclear. CDR1 and CDR2 (germline): LNHDA, SQIVND (reference sequence). The ends were cut back, 5 bases at V and 7 bases at J, with 12 bases in the middle. This CDR3 contains 13 residues. CDR3 sequence: CASSWTRLNEQFF. CDR3 sequence (DNA): TGTGCCAGTAGTTGGACCAGGTTAAATGAGCAGTTCTTC. The entire variable domain, with the rest obtained from reference TRBV19 and TRBJ2-1, is as follows: DGGITQSPKYLFRKEGQNVTLSCEQNLNHDAMYWYRQDPGQGLRLIYYSQIVNDFQKGDIAEGYSVSREKKESFPLTVTSAQKNPTAFYLCASSWTRLNEQFFGPGTRLTVL.

This clone has more than one count but fewer than ten. V gene TRBV7-9 combines with J gene TRBJ1-1; TRBD1 might be the D (5 bases). Germline lookup yields CDR1 SEHNR and CDR2 FQNEAQ (reference sequence). Trimming took 3 bases from V and 4 from J, leaving 12 bases between them. This CDR3 has 14 residues. The CDR3 loop reads CASSFAGQGTEAFF. The CDR3 nucleotides read TGTGCCAGCAGCTTCGCGGGGCAGGGCACTGAAGCTTTCTTT.

By frequency in the sample, this clone is medium-sized. This chain connects TRBV7-9 to TRBJ1-5; no clear D. CDR3 length: 14 residues. Trimming shortened V by 6 bases and J by 3 bases, and 12 bases separated the two germline ends. Germline lookup yields CDR1 SEHNR and CDR2 FQNEAQ (reference sequence). This chain's CDR3 is CASSPTDYNQPQHF. In DNA, the CDR3 is TGTGCCAGCAGTCCTACAGATTACAATCAGCCCCAGCATTTT.